What follows are 13 T cell receptor beta chains derived from one specimen sequenced in a study of CD8 T cells in Susac syndrome. RNA amounts of roughly 0.45 to 1 ug underwent reverse transcription with random hexamers. TCRdb independently ran MiXCR on the immunoSEQ multiplex PCR reads; one entry per CDR3 protein. The sample yields approximately 160,000 distinct CDR3 sequences, about 90% seen once. Sequencing used CD4+ T cells from PBMCs. The receptor set was obtained from a human donor in good health.

The CDR3 sequence: CASKQKTGGNQPQHF. The CDR3 DNA follows: TGTGCCAGCAAACAAAAAACAGGGGGCAATCAGCCCCAGCATTTT. The chain employs TRBV27 and TRBJ1-5; TRBD1 agrees at 7 bases. Trimming took 7 bases from V and 2 from J; bases not matched to a gene: 8. The germline V gene has CDR1 MNHEY and CDR2 SMNVEV (reference sequence). This CDR3 has 15 residues.

The CDR3 DNA follows: TGTGCCAGCAGACGGGGCAGCTTAACAGATACGCAGTATTTT. Translated: CASRRGSLTDTQYF. V gene TRBV6-1 combines with J gene TRBJ2-3, with D possibly called TRBD1 or TRBD2 (5 bases each). The CDR3 contains 14 residues. Trimming cost V 6 bases and J 3 bases, with 13 bases left between them. CDR1 is MNHNS and CDR2 is SASEGT in the germline V gene.

The rearrangement links TRBV19 to TRBJ1-5; D remains ambiguous. The CDR3 totals 12 residues. V was shortened by 7 bases and J by 7 bases, with 11 bases between the two germline ends. Germline V gives CDR1 LNHDA, CDR2 SQIVND (reference sequence). In DNA, the CDR3 is TGTGCCAGTACGGGATTAGGGCAGCCCCAGCATTTT. Residues: CASTGLGQPQHF.

V and J are TRBV12-3 or TRBV12-4 and TRBJ1-6; D is perhaps TRBD1 (5 bases). This CDR3 region has 12 residues. V was pared by 6 bases and J by 10 bases, with 10 bases between. The CDR3 DNA is TGTGCCAGCAGCCGTGGGGGATCACCCCTCCACTTT. Its protein product is CASSRGGSPLHF.

The CDR3 region has the DNA TGTGCCAGCAGCTTAGATGGGCAGGAAAACTACGAGCAGTACTTC. Translated: CASSLDGQENYEQYF. The chain combines TRBV11-3 with TRBJ2-7; D call uncertain. Germline V gene data show CDR1 as SGHNT and CDR2 as YENEEA. Trimming cost V 0 bases and J 3 bases, with 12 bases left between them. The CDR3 covers 15 residues.

The count of this clonotype is one. The chain joins TRBV29-1 to TRBJ1-2, with TRBD1 as a possible D gene (5 bases). Germline V gene sequence: CDR1 SQVTM, CDR2 ANQGSEA. This CDR3 has 14 residues. Trimming left V 3 bases short and J 1 base short, with 12 bases between. CDR3 DNA sequence: TGCAGCGTTGACCCGGGGGGGTATAACTATGGCTACACCTTC. Protein: CSVDPGGYNYGYTF.

For the CDR3, the DNA is TGTGCCAGCTCTTCAGGGGGAGGGATCACAGATACGCAGTATTTT. It translates to CASSSGGGITDTQYF. The chain has TRBV6-5 and TRBJ2-3; D may be TRBD1 or TRBD2 (7 bases each). V lost 8 bases, J lost 2 bases, and 17 bases lay in between. Germline loops: CDR1 MNHEY, CDR2 SVGAGI. There are 15 residues in the CDR3.

V and J are TRBV7-2 and TRBJ1-1; a possible D gene is TRBD1 (6 bases). Trimming removed 5 bases at V and 8 bases at J, with 21 bases between. The length of the CDR3 is 15 residues. The germline CDR1 and CDR2 sequences are SGHTA and FQGNSA. The CDR3 protein is CASSRFTGLREEAFF. The CDR3 bases are TGTGCCAGCAGCCGTTTTACAGGGTTAAGAGAGGAAGCTTTCTTT.

This chain uses TRBV12-3 or TRBV12-4 with TRBJ1-3, with TRBD1 identical over 10 bases. Trimming at V came to 4 bases and at J to 0 bases, leaving 3 bases not matched to a gene. The CDR3 spans 16 residues. CDR3: CASSSRQGASGNTIYF. As DNA, the CDR3 is TGTGCCAGCAGTTCCCGACAGGGGGCCTCTGGAAACACCATATATTTT.

This chain uses TRBV2 with TRBJ1-1; D is possibly TRBD1 (5 bases). This CDR3 has 14 residues. Germline CDR1 SNHLY, CDR2 FYNNEI. V lost 4 bases and J lost 4, with 13 bases in between. The DNA of the CDR3 is TGTGCCAGCAGTGCTTGGGGGTTCGGCACTGAAGCTTTCTTT. It is translated as CASSAWGFGTEAFF.

The chain joins TRBV19 to TRBJ2-4, with D possibly TRBD2 on 7 matching bases. Deletions cut 1 base from V and 9 bases from J, with 19 bases between. Germline loops: CDR1 LNHDA, CDR2 SQIVND (reference sequence). The CDR3 totals 16 residues. DNA for the CDR3: TGTGCCAGTAGTATAGGCTCGGCGGGGGCCGAGGGCATTCAGTACTTC. It translates to CASSIGSAGAEGIQYF.

The chain recombines TRBV10-3 with TRBJ2-3, with TRBD1 matching over 7 bases. V lost 10 bases and J lost 6; bases outside the gene matches: 13. Germline V gene lookup returns CDR1 ENHRY and CDR2 SYGVKD. This CDR3 is built from 14 residues. The chain's CDR3 is CATSTGWGRDTQYF. The CDR3 region has the DNA TGTGCCACCTCGACAGGGTGGGGGCGGGATACGCAGTATTTT.

This rearrangement joins TRBV11-2 to TRBJ2-2, with no clear D. V gave up 1 base and J gave up 8 bases, with 5 bases separating them. The CDR3 is made up of 12 amino acids. In germline, CDR1 is SGHAT, CDR2 FQNNGV. The CDR3 bases are TGTGCCAGCAGCTTAGCGGTGGGGGAGCTGTTTTTT. Translation gives CASSLAVGELFF.